This is a list of T cell receptor beta chains from one sample in a study of vaccination and CD4 T cells after COVID-19. TCRdb analysed the PCR reads with MiXCR anew, one entry per CDR3 protein. Seen here are 10,000 to 15,000 distinct CDR3 sequences, around 42% observed once, and the top ten hold roughly a fifth. The antigens these receptors bind are not known. The sequenced sample was CD4+ T cells from blood, cultured in vitro, obtained before SARS-CoV-2 vaccination. These receptors were taken from a human donor who had recovered from COVID-19. The CDR3 runs from the conserved cysteine through the conserved F or W. Fields, in order: CDR3 protein, CDR3 DNA, J gene, clone size, D gene, V gene. D genes are given only for firm matches. Size is omitted from some rows. Given values are once, few, many or a class for expanded clones.

CDR3: CASSPWDSGGDTEAFF; DNA: TGTGCCAGCAGTCCATGGGACAGCGGAGGGGACACTGAAGCTTTCTTT; J: TRBJ1-1; size: NA; D: TRBD1; V: TRBV28
CDR3: CASRLSGDRGNQPQHF; DNA: TGTGCCAGCAGATTATCTGGGGACAGGGGCAATCAGCCCCAGCATTTT; J: TRBJ1-5; size: few; D: TRBD1; V: TRBV6-2/TRBV6-3
CDR3: CASSLLGQVSGYTF; DNA: TGTGCCAGCAGTTTATTAGGGCAGGTCTCTGGCTACACCTTC; J: TRBJ1-2; size: few; D: NA; V: TRBV28
CDR3: CSTGMAAENTEAFF; DNA: TGCAGTACAGGGATGGCAGCAGAGAACACTGAAGCTTTCTTT; J: TRBJ1-1; size: NA; D: NA; V: TRBV20-1
CDR3: CSARMRNSPLHF; DNA: TGCAGTGCTAGGATGAGGAATTCACCCCTCCACTTT; J: TRBJ1-6; size: few; D: NA; V: TRBV20-1
CDR3: CASRTGQDVTSLHF; DNA: TGTGCCAGCAGGACGGGACAGGACGTTACATCCCTCCACTTT; J: TRBJ1-6; size: few; D: TRBD1; V: TRBV2
CDR3: CASTSRGVYGYTF; DNA: TGTGCCAGCACCTCTCGGGGAGTTTATGGCTACACCTTC; J: TRBJ1-2; size: NA; D: NA; V: TRBV7-9
CDR3: CASSQEIQGARPTQHF; DNA: TGTGCCAGCAGCCAAGAAATACAGGGGGCGCGCCCAACCCAGCATTTT; J: TRBJ1-5; size: NA; D: TRBD1; V: TRBV4-2
CDR3: CSARAPHSGSYEQYF; DNA: TGCAGTGCTAGGGCCCCCCATAGCGGGTCCTACGAGCAGTACTTC; J: TRBJ2-7; size: NA; D: TRBD2; V: TRBV20-1
CDR3: CASSLPGTNTEAFF; DNA: TGTGCCAGCAGTCTGCCCGGGACGAACACTGAAGCTTTCTTT; J: TRBJ1-1; size: NA; D: NA; V: TRBV2
CDR3: CASSLELSMGTQYF; DNA: TGTGCCAGCAGTTTAGAGCTGTCTATGGGTACGCAGTATTTT; J: TRBJ2-3; size: NA; D: NA; V: TRBV12-3/TRBV12-4
CDR3: CASSLGGTGAPLHF; DNA: TGTGCCAGCAGCTTAGGGGGGACAGGGGCACCCCTCCACTTT; J: TRBJ1-6; size: few; D: TRBD1; V: TRBV7-9
CDR3: CASILGGVRSNQPQHF; DNA: TGTGCCAGCATCCTAGGGGGCGTTAGAAGCAATCAGCCCCAGCATTTT; J: TRBJ1-5; size: NA; D: TRBD1; V: TRBV28
CDR3: CSARLAGEGPYEQYF; DNA: TGCAGTGCTAGATTAGCGGGAGAAGGGCCCTACGAGCAGTACTTC; J: TRBJ2-7; size: medium-sized; D: TRBD2; V: TRBV20-1
CDR3: CASSFWWTSGRADTQYF; DNA: TGTGCCAGCAGCTTTTGGTGGACTAGCGGGAGGGCAGATACGCAGTATTTT; J: TRBJ2-3; size: NA; D: TRBD2; V: TRBV5-6
CDR3: CATSDGPNYGYTF; DNA: TGTGCCACCAGTGATGGGCCAAATTATGGCTACACCTTC; J: TRBJ1-2; size: NA; D: NA; V: TRBV24-1
CDR3: CASSPWEGPPQHF; DNA: TGTGCCAGTAGTCCCTGGGAGGGGCCGCCCCAGCATTTT; J: TRBJ1-5; size: few; D: NA; V: TRBV19
CDR3: CASSKVTDYGYTF; DNA: TGTGCCAGCAGCAAGGTGACAGATTATGGCTACACCTTC; J: TRBJ1-2; size: few; D: NA; V: TRBV21-1
CDR3: CASSLPQAPNQPQHF; DNA: TGTGCCAGCAGCTTACCTCAGGCACCTAATCAGCCCCAGCATTTT; J: TRBJ1-5; size: NA; D: NA; V: TRBV7-2
CDR3: CASSIVGASGYNEQFF; DNA: TGTGCCAGCAGCATCGTCGGGGCTAGCGGTTACAATGAGCAGTTCTTC; J: TRBJ2-1; size: NA; D: TRBD2; V: TRBV7-8
CDR3: CASSQAEYGYGGTQYF; DNA: TGTGCCAGCAGCCAAGCTGAGTATGGTTATGGTGGTACGCAGTATTTT; J: TRBJ2-3; size: NA; D: NA; V: TRBV14
CDR3: CASSLDGYGYTF; DNA: TGTGCCAGCAGCTTAGACGGATATGGCTACACCTTC; J: TRBJ1-2; size: few; D: NA; V: TRBV7-2